Each of the 19 T cell receptor beta chains below was sequenced from the same sample in a study of cytomegalovirus exposure and HLA in healthy donors. Researchers ran the PCR with 60 Vbeta and 13 Jbeta primers. Clones were read by immunoSEQ multiplex PCR, and TCRdb kept only the in-frame ones, dropping some. Of around 150,000 clones in the sample, 65% to 85% were seen once. The specimen was PBMCs. All receptors come from a man in his fifties or sixties in good health and CMV-seronegative.

The rearrangement links TRBV5-1 to TRBJ1-1, with 7 bases matching TRBD1. Germline V gives CDR1 SGHRS, CDR2 YFSETQ. This CDR3 is built from 13 residues. With 5 bases clipped from V and 3 bases from J, the junction kept 4 bases outside the gene matches. The CDR3 reads CASRSGGDTEAFF. The CDR3 DNA is TGCGCCAGCAGGTCAGGGGGAGACACTGAAGCTTTCTTT.

The chain links TRBV10-3 to TRBJ1-2; D is possibly TRBD1 (6 bases). V was trimmed by 3 bases and J by 4 bases, leaving 12 bases between them. This CDR3 spans 14 amino acids. Germline loops: CDR1 ENHRY, CDR2 SYGVKD. The CDR3 DNA reads TGTGCCATCAGTGATATCAGGGGTGGCTATGGCTACACCTTC. Translation gives CAISDIRGGYGYTF.

The chain links TRBV9 to TRBJ2-7; tentatively, D is TRBD1 (6 bases). Trimming removed 4 bases at V and 2 bases at J, with 13 bases between. Germline CDR1 SGDLS, CDR2 YYNGEE. The CDR3 contains 14 residues. Here the CDR3 DNA reads TGTGCCAGCAGCCTGTCCGGGACAACCTACGAGCAGTACTTC. Residues: CASSLSGTTYEQYF.

The rearrangement links TRBV29-1 to TRBJ2-5; 8 bases are shared with TRBD1. The end of the DNA aligns better with TRBJ2-7, so the J call may be wrong. The CDR3 is 14 amino acids. The V gene's germline CDR1 is SQVTM and CDR2 ANQGSEA. CDR3 sequence reads: CSITRDRGSYEQYF. CDR3 nucleotides: TGCAGCATTACACGCGACAGGGGTTCCTACGAGCAGTACTTC.

To note about this clone: Relative to the germline gene, one junction end is altered; a read error may explain this. The J gene is TRBJ2-3, the V gene TRBV7-9, with 7 bases aligning to TRBD2. This CDR3 contains 15 residues. CDR1 and CDR2 (germline): SEHNR, FQNEAQ (reference sequence). This chain's CDR3 is CSSSLGSPGGDTQYF. The CDR3 DNA sequence: TGTTCCAGCAGCTTGGGAAGTCCGGGAGGAGATACGCAGTATTTT.

This chain joins TRBV19 and TRBJ1-1; 7 bases map to TRBD1. Losses at the gene ends were 5 bases for V and 10 bases for J; bases not matched to a gene: 7. The germline CDR1 and CDR2 sequences are LNHDA and SQIVND (reference sequence). This CDR3 has 12 residues. The CDR3 is CASSPFAGGAFF. CDR3 sequence (DNA): TGTGCCAGTAGTCCTTTTGCAGGGGGAGCTTTCTTT.

The rearrangement joins TRBV11-2 to TRBJ2-2; 13 nucleotides agree with TRBD2. Germline V gene data show CDR1 as SGHAT and CDR2 as FQNNGV. CDR3 length equals 18 residues. V trimming: 5 bases; J trimming: 3 bases; junction bases outside the gene matches: 9. The CDR3, as DNA: TGTGCCAGCAGCCCAAGACTAGGACTAGCGGGAGACACCGGGGAGCTGTTTTTT. It is translated as CASSPRLGLAGDTGELFF.

CDR3 sequence reads: CASRRVGTGELFF. The CDR3 DNA reads TGTGCCAGCAGGAGGGTAGGCACCGGGGAGCTGTTTTTT. V is TRBV7-2 and J is TRBJ2-2; D may be TRBD2 (5 bases). V was shortened by 6 bases and J by 4 bases, with 9 bases between the two germline ends. The CDR3 runs 13 residues. Germline V lookup: CDR1 SGHTA, CDR2 FQGNSA.

The chain couples TRBV6-5 to TRBJ1-1; D is unclear. The CDR3 contains 13 residues. Trimming pared 4 bases from V and 7 bases from J, leaving 13 bases between. Germline V gene sequence: CDR1 MNHEY, CDR2 SVGAGI. As DNA, the CDR3 is TGTGCCAGCAGTTCGGACTTTGATGGTGAAGCTTTCTTT. Translated: CASSSDFDGEAFF.

The V call is TRBV10-3, the J call TRBJ1-5, with TRBD1 matching over 11 bases. Germline loops: CDR1 ENHRY, CDR2 SYGVKD. This CDR3 spans 15 amino acids. Trimming took 6 bases from V and 2 from J; bases not matched to a gene: 3. The CDR3 region is CAISGTGGGNQPQHF. DNA of the CDR3: TGTGCCATCAGCGGGACAGGGGGTGGCAATCAGCCCCAGCATTTT.

The gene calls are TRBV4-3 and TRBJ1-1; D is possibly TRBD1 (5 bases). Germline CDR1 and CDR2: LGHNA and YSLEER. The CDR3 sequence is 14 residues long. The V end was cut by 1 base, the J end by 1 base, with 7 bases between. The CDR3 DNA sequence: TGCGCCAGCAGCCAAGGGACACCGAACACTGAAGCTTTCTTT. Protein: CASSQGTPNTEAFF.

The gene calls are TRBV11-2 and TRBJ2-5, with 7 bases lining up with TRBD2. The junction had 6 bases not matched to a gene; V was cut back by 1 base and J by 1 base. Germline CDR1 is SGHAT and CDR2 is FQNNGV. CDR3 length: 16 residues. This CDR3 is CASSLGNSGGQETQYF. The CDR3 region has the DNA TGTGCCAGCAGCTTAGGGAATTCGGGGGGCCAAGAGACCCAGTACTTC.

The CDR3 loop reads CASSLELGQVDGYTF. The CDR3, as DNA: TGCGCCAGCAGCTTGGAGCTGGGGCAGGTGGATGGCTACACCTTC. J is TRBJ1-2 and V is TRBV5-1; maybe TRBD1 (5 bases). Per germline, CDR1 SGHRS and CDR2 YFSETQ. The CDR3 loop spans 15 amino acids. V was shortened by 0 bases and J by 6 bases, with 15 bases between the two germline ends.

This chain joins TRBV5-4 and TRBJ2-2; weak D call: TRBD1 (6 bases). Trimming pared 0 bases from V and 6 bases from J, leaving 6 bases between. Looked up from germline, CDR1 is SGHNT and CDR2 is YYREEE (reference sequence). The CDR3 contains 13 residues. The CDR3 is CASSLEGAGELFF. The CDR3 DNA reads TGTGCCAGCAGCTTGGAGGGGGCCGGGGAGCTGTTTTTT. Combining the CDR3 with reference TRBV5-4 and TRBJ2-2 gives the whole variable domain ETGVTQSPTHLIKTRGQQVTLRCSSQSGHNTVSWYQQALGQGPQFIFQYYREEENGRGNFPPRFSGLQFPNYSSELNVNALELDDSALYLCASSLEGAGELFFGEGSRLTVL.

CDR3 protein: CASSTGLAGYEQYF. DNA of the CDR3: TGCGCCAGCAGCACAGGACTAGCGGGCTACGAGCAGTACTTC. This sequence joins TRBV5-1 and TRBJ2-7, with 11 bases that match TRBD2. J gave up 3 bases and V 4 bases, and 3 bases lay outside the gene matches. CDR1 and CDR2 (germline): SGHRS, YFSETQ. The CDR3 totals 14 residues.

The chain carries TRBV5-6 and TRBJ2-1, with 8 nucleotides matching TRBD1. Losses at the gene ends were 4 bases for V and 4 bases for J; bases not matched to a gene: 10. The CDR3 totals 16 residues. Germline V gene data show CDR1 as SGHDT and CDR2 as YYEEEE. This chain's CDR3 is CASSKIGTGAYNEQFF. In nucleotides, the CDR3 is TGTGCCAGCAGCAAAATCGGGACAGGCGCGTACAATGAGCAGTTCTTC.

This clone was recorded once. V gene TRBV5-1 combines with J gene TRBJ2-5, with D uncertain. The DNA end is more similar to TRBJ2-7, so the J call may be wrong. The CDR3 has 14 amino acids. Germline V CDR1 and CDR2: SGHRS, YFSETQ. This CDR3 is CASSLVLSSYEQYF. The CDR3 DNA sequence: TGCGCCAGCAGCTTGGTACTATCCTCCTACGAGCAGTACTTC.

The V call is TRBV25-1, the J call TRBJ2-7, with 7 bases aligning to TRBD1. With 7 bases clipped from V and 4 bases from J, the junction kept 10 bases outside the gene matches. Per germline, CDR1 MGHDK and CDR2 SYGVNS. The CDR3 has 14 amino acids. The CDR3 spells CASNSRDRGYEQYF. CDR3 bases: TGTGCCAGCAACTCCCGGGACAGAGGTTACGAGCAGTACTTC.

The V call is TRBV7-9, the J call TRBJ1-5; possible D gene TRBD1, 5 bases. The CDR3 totals 15 residues. V was shortened by 1 base and J by 4 bases, with 11 bases between the two germline ends. Germline V gene lookup returns CDR1 SEHNR and CDR2 FQNEAQ (reference sequence). The CDR3 bases are TGTGCCAGCAGCTTAGTAGGAGGGGTGAATCAGCCCCAGCATTTT. Amino acids: CASSLVGGVNQPQHF.